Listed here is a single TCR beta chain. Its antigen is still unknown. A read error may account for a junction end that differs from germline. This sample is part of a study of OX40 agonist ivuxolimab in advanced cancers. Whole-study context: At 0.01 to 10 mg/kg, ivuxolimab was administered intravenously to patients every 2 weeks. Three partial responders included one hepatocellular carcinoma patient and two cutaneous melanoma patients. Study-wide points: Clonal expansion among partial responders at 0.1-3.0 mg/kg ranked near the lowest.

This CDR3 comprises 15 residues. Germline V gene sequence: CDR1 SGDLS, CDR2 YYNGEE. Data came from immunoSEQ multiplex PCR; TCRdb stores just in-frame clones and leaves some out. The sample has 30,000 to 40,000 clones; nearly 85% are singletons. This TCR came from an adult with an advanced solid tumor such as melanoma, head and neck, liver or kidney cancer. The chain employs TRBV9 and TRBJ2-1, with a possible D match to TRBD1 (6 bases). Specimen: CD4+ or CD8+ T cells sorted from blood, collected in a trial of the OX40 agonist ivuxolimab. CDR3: CASSPAGATYNEQFF. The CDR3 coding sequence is TGTGCCAGCAGCCCCGCAGGGGCCACCTATAATGAGCAGTTCTTC.